The 18 T cell receptor beta chains below were found in one sample sequenced in a study of cytomegalovirus exposure and HLA in healthy donors. Use of 60 Vbeta and 13 Jbeta primers characterized the PCR. The assay was immunoSEQ multiplex PCR, and TCRdb's table has in-frame clones only and misses some. The sample consists of over 90,000 clones, 73% of them appearing once. The sample comprised PBMCs. Every receptor here comes from a man aged 35-49 years in good health and CMV-seronegative.

V gene TRBV5-6 combines with J gene TRBJ1-1; TRBD1 might be the D (5 bases). Trimming shortened V by 3 bases and J by 3 bases, and 15 bases separated the two germline ends. Germline loops: CDR1 SGHDT, CDR2 YYEEEE. This CDR3 is 15 amino acids long. CDR3 coding DNA: TGTGCCAGCAGCTGGGGGGGGAGGGGATACACTGAAGCTTTCTTT. Translated: CASSWGGRGYTEAFF.

The J gene is TRBJ2-4, the V gene TRBV20-1; TRBD2 might be the D (7 bases). Trimming removed 7 bases from V and 8 bases from J, with 12 bases in between. Germline values: CDR1 DFQATT, CDR2 SNEGSKA (reference sequence). This CDR3 has 11 residues. In DNA form, the CDR3 reads TGCAGTGTGAAAGGGGGGGACATTCAGTACTTC. The encoded protein is CSVKGGDIQYF.

This clone was found a few times. J is TRBJ2-1 and V is TRBV18, with TRBD1 matching over 8 bases. This CDR3 is 16 amino acids long. From germline, CDR1 is KGHSH and CDR2 LQKENI. V lost 1 base and J lost 9; bases outside the gene matches: 11. The CDR3 coding sequence is TGTGCCAGCTCACCACGGGGGCAGGGGGCTTCCGGTGAGCAGTTCTTC. It encodes CASSPRGQGASGEQFF.

The J gene is TRBJ2-2, the V gene TRBV2; a possible D gene is TRBD1 (8 bases). In germline, CDR1 is SNHLY, CDR2 FYNNEI. Trimming took 5 bases from V and 6 from J, leaving 16 bases between them. The CDR3 extends over 15 amino acids. The DNA of the CDR3 is TGTGCCAGCAGTCCTACAGGGGGGGTGGCCGGGGAGCTGTTTTTT. Translating it yields CASSPTGGVAGELFF.

This clone was found once. This chain links TRBV5-6 with TRBJ2-7; TRBD2 might be the D (7 bases). V dropped 1 base and J dropped 7 bases, with 12 bases sitting between them. The CDR3 totals 13 residues. The germline CDR1 and CDR2 sequences are SGHDT and YYEEEE. The CDR3 region is CASSLQGRGEQYF. CDR3 in DNA: TGTGCCAGCAGCTTGCAAGGGAGGGGGGAGCAGTACTTC.

The sample holds a few counts of this clone. This chain connects TRBV7-9 to TRBJ2-7, with TRBD1 matching over 10 bases. J gave up 2 bases and V 5 bases, and 12 bases lay outside the gene matches. Germline loops: CDR1 SEHNR, CDR2 FQNEAQ (reference sequence). This CDR3 comprises 17 residues. Here the CDR3 reads CASSGRTGGIFAYEQYF. The CDR3, as DNA: TGTGCCAGCAGCGGCCGGACAGGGGGAATTTTTGCCTACGAGCAGTACTTC.

This clone was picked up a small number of times. The CDR3 protein is CASSLQGAHTGELFF. CDR3 DNA: TGTGCCAGCAGCTTACAGGGGGCACACACCGGGGAGCTGTTTTTT. The V and J genes are TRBV7-7 and TRBJ2-2; 8 bases align to TRBD1. The CDR3 is 15 amino acids. Germline CDR1 SSHAT, CDR2 FNYEAQ (reference sequence). V gave up 2 bases and J gave up 3 bases; unmatched junction bases: 2.

This chain uses TRBV19 with TRBJ1-3; D uncertain. Germline loops: CDR1 LNHDA, CDR2 SQIVND (reference sequence). The CDR3 has 17 amino acids. V was clipped by 0 bases and J by 0 bases, with 12 bases between them. The CDR3 spells CASSIDIRGNSGNTIYF. For the CDR3, the DNA is TGTGCCAGTAGTATAGATATCCGGGGTAACTCTGGAAACACCATATATTTT.

The V gene is TRBV5-1, the J gene TRBJ2-2, with 7 bases that match TRBD1. Looked up from germline, CDR1 is SGHRS and CDR2 is YFSETQ. The CDR3 runs 16 residues. J lost 3 bases, V lost 1 base, and 6 bases had no gene match. The CDR3 DNA sequence: TGCGCCAGCAGCTTGCGTTCGCAGGGGGACACCGGGGAGCTGTTTTTT. As protein: CASSLRSQGDTGELFF.

The rearrangement uses TRBV2 and TRBJ2-7; 10 bases agree with TRBD1. Germline V gene data show CDR1 as SNHLY and CDR2 as FYNNEI. With 7 bases clipped from V and 4 bases from J, the junction kept 10 bases outside the gene matches. This CDR3 is 15 amino acids long. This CDR3 reads CASTPGQGLHYEQYF. CDR3 nucleotides: TGTGCCAGCACCCCGGGACAGGGGTTGCATTACGAGCAGTACTTC. The variable domain in full, with the rest retrieved from reference TRBV2 and TRBJ2-7, is EPEVTQTPSHQVTQMGQEVILRCVPISNHLYFYWYRQILGQKVEFLVSFYNNEISEKSEIFDDQFSVERPDGSNFTLKIRSTKLEDSAMYFCASTPGQGLHYEQYFGPGTRLTVT.

The rearrangement links TRBV7-2 to TRBJ2-5; TRBD1 matches at 9 bases. Per the germline V gene, CDR1 is SGHTA and CDR2 is FQGNSA. The CDR3 is made up of 13 amino acids. V was pared by 9 bases and J by 2 bases, with 4 bases of the junction left unmatched. CDR3 region: CASRQGGQETQYF. The DNA of the CDR3 is TGTGCCAGTAGACAGGGGGGTCAAGAGACCCAGTACTTC.

This clone was detected only a few times. This sequence joins TRBV7-6 and TRBJ2-1; D gene ambiguous. The V end was cut by 2 bases, the J end by 5 bases, with 7 bases between. Germline CDR1 reads SGHVS; CDR2 reads FNYEAQ. This CDR3 comprises 13 residues. This CDR3 reads CASSLSQNNEQFF. DNA for the CDR3: TGTGCCAGCAGCTTATCACAGAACAATGAGCAGTTCTTC.

The chain joins TRBV7-7 to TRBJ1-3; D might be TRBD1 (5 bases). From germline, CDR1 is SSHAT and CDR2 FNYEAQ (reference sequence). With 4 bases removed from V and 2 bases from J, the gap between germline ends came to 6 bases. This CDR3 region has 13 residues. CDR3 nucleotide sequence: TGTGCCAGCAGCTCAGGGACTGGAAACACCATATATTTT. Amino acid sequence: CASSSGTGNTIYF.

The chain links TRBV28 to TRBJ1-2, with D tentatively TRBD1 (6 bases). Germline V lookup: CDR1 MDHEN, CDR2 SYDVKM. The CDR3 spans 13 residues. Trimming left V 4 bases short and J 3 bases short, with 9 bases between. CDR3 DNA sequence: TGTGCCAGCAGTTACAGACAGGACTATGGCTACACCTTC. It specifies CASSYRQDYGYTF.

A few counts support this clone. The chain has TRBV6-4 and TRBJ2-3; 12 nucleotides match TRBD2. Looked up from germline, CDR1 is MRHNA and CDR2 is SNTAGT. The CDR3 extends over 17 amino acids. V lost 3 bases to trimming and J lost 1 base; unmatched junction nucleotides: 5. The CDR3: CASSETSGGRGTDTQYF. CDR3 nucleotides: TGTGCCAGCAGTGAGACTAGCGGGGGAAGGGGCACAGATACGCAGTATTTT.

The CDR3 DNA sequence: TGCGCCAGCAGCAGGGGAAGCGGGGGGGCACCAGATACGCAGTATTTT. This codes for CASSRGSGGAPDTQYF. The chain employs TRBV5-1 and TRBJ2-3, with TRBD2 matching 10 bases. Germline-derived CDR1 and CDR2 are SGHRS and YFSETQ. The trim removed 4 bases at V and 4 bases at J, leaving 9 bases unmatched. The CDR3 length is 16 residues.

The J gene is TRBJ2-1, the V gene TRBV20-1; no firm D call. Looked up from germline, CDR1 is DFQATT and CDR2 is SNEGSKA (reference sequence). Deletions cut 6 bases from V and 7 bases from J, with 7 bases between. The CDR3 spans 10 residues. CDR3 residues: CSATLNEQFF. As DNA, the CDR3 is TGCAGTGCAACCCTAAATGAGCAGTTCTTC.

Here the CDR3 DNA reads TGTGCCAGCAGCTACGGGTGGACTCGGAACACAGATACGCAGTATTTT. Encoded protein: CASSYGWTRNTDTQYF. This chain uses TRBV7-9 with TRBJ2-3; tentatively, D is TRBD2 (5 bases). V lost 4 bases and J 2 bases, leaving 16 bases between the germline ends. The CDR3 loop spans 16 amino acids. Per germline, CDR1 SEHNR and CDR2 FQNEAQ (reference sequence).